The 4 T cell receptor beta chains below all came from one sample that was sequenced in a study of blood T cell repertoires in COVID-19. Libraries were prepared by immunoSEQ multiplex PCR; TCRdb keeps only in-frame clonotypes and omits some of them. Of approximately 170,000 clones detected, roughly 90% appear once; the ten largest clones hold 4.5% to 5%. Sequenced material: peripheral blood. The receptors here all came from a man younger than 30 with COVID-19, enrolled during active disease.

The chain has TRBV28 and TRBJ2-7, with 7 positions matching TRBD2. Germline CDR1 and CDR2: MDHEN and SYDVKM. V was pared by 5 bases and J by 0 bases, with 16 bases of the junction left unmatched. The CDR3 totals 18 residues. CDR3 nucleotide sequence: TGTGCCAGCAGTCCCAGCGGGATTTTTTCGACTAACTCCTACGAGCAGTACTTC. This translates into CASSPSGIFSTNSYEQYF.

The chain is built from TRBV7-2 and TRBJ2-7, with D tentatively TRBD1 (5 bases). This CDR3 is 15 amino acids long. V shed 1 base and J shed 4 bases, with 14 bases lying between them. Germline assignment: CDR1 SGHTA and CDR2 FQGNSA. CDR3: CASSLEVAGLYEQYF. The CDR3 nucleotides read TGTGCCAGCAGCTTAGAGGTGGCAGGGTTGTACGAGCAGTACTTC.

The chain couples TRBV13 to TRBJ1-1, with TRBD1 matching over 8 bases. Germline V gene sequence: CDR1 PRHDT, CDR2 FYEKMQ (reference sequence). The CDR3 length is 16 residues. The trim removed 5 bases at V and 7 bases at J, leaving 15 bases unmatched. In DNA form, the CDR3 reads TGTGCCAGCAGCATCGGACAGGGAATCTCAAGGGGTGAAGCTTTCTTT. Translation: CASSIGQGISRGEAFF.

The rearrangement links TRBV5-4 to TRBJ1-1, with unresolved D. Germline-derived CDR1 and CDR2 are SGHNT and YYREEE (reference sequence). V gave up 2 bases and J gave up 1 base, with 6 bases separating them. The CDR3 spans 13 residues. The CDR3 sequence: CASSLEGNTEAFF. As DNA, the CDR3 is TGTGCCAGCAGCTTAGAGGGGAACACTGAAGCTTTCTTT.